The clone carrying this T cell receptor (beta chain) was seen a single time. Its antigen is unidentified. This sample was included in a study of cytomegalovirus exposure and HLA in healthy donors. Whole-study findings and limits: With high specificity and sensitivity, the classifier reportedly diagnosed cytomegalovirus status.

V lost 8 bases, J lost 1 base, and 18 bases lay in between. The CDR3 length is 16 residues. CDR1 and CDR2 (germline): MNHNY, SVGAGI (reference sequence). PCR employed 60 Vbeta and 13 Jbeta primers. Authors' data handling: As a later analysis found, there were around 86 million unique TCR beta chains, of which some 10 million were shared. Clones were sequenced by immunoSEQ multiplex PCR, and TCRdb holds only the in-frame ones, with some missing. V and J calls and clone size come straight from that table; D and trimming were deduced from the DNA. The sample lists about 200,000 clones, around three quarters seen once, with around 4.3% in the top ten.

Sequenced input: PBMCs. The TCR originated in a woman between 25 and 40 years old in good health and CMV-seropositive. The gene calls are TRBV6-6 and TRBJ1-5, with D hard to call. CDR3 in DNA: TGTGCCAGCGGGAGAGCGGGGTTCGCCAGCAATCAGCCCCAGCATTTT. Its protein is CASGRAGFASNQPQHF.